This TCR beta chain was recorded in a study of shared clonotypes between healthy human individuals. Overall study results and limits: Across a handful of donors, naive CD4 shared 5% to 6%, naive CD8 over 3%, memory CD4 about 2.5%, memory CD8 about 0.38%. On the whole, naive subsets had larger estimated richness than memory subsets had. An expected dependence of interdonor clonotype sharing on sequencing depth was noted.

Researchers divided each subset's genomic DNA evenly across several immunoSEQ plates. Produced via immunoSEQ multiplex PCR; TCRdb's table is partial and in-frame only. The table lists roughly 2,300,000 clones, just under 95% of them singletons. Germline loops: CDR1 SGHKS, CDR2 YYEKEE (reference sequence). Trimming took off 4 bases at V and 2 bases at J, with 15 bases between the two ends. The CDR3 contains 15 residues. Remarks on this clone: Its antigen is not known.

This TCR came from a young man in good health. Some clones in this sample may be carry-over from other donors' samples. The V and J genes are TRBV5-5 and TRBJ2-5; perhaps D is TRBD1 or TRBD2 (5 bases each). Sequencing was carried out using naive CD4+ T cells from PBMCs. Stated subset: CD45RA+ positively selected. The CDR3 nucleotides read TGTGCCAGCAGCATGGGACCGGCCCCGCAAGAGACCCAGTACTTC. Its protein is CASSMGPAPQETQYF.